Listed below are T cell receptor beta chains from one sample, sequenced in a study of vaccination and CD4 T cells after COVID-19. The antigens these receptors bind are not known. One entry per CDR3 protein results from TCRdb running MiXCR on the PCR reads. There are under 25,000 distinct CDR3 sequences in the sample; over 45% occur only once, and approximately 12% lies in the top ten. Sequencing was performed on cultured CD4+ T cells from blood. These receptors all come from a human donor with COVID-19. Both conserved end residues are part of each CDR3. The D gene is left open where the match is weak. Where a row states a size, it is once, few, many or the class of an expanded clone; other rows omit it.

D gene	J gene	clone size	V gene	CDR3 DNA	CDR3 protein
TRBD1	TRBJ2-3	NA	TRBV6-2/TRBV6-3	TGTGCCAGCAGCACCGGGGACAGGACAGATACGCAGTATTTT	CASSTGDRTDTQYF
NA	TRBJ2-7	NA	TRBV2	TGTGCCAGCAGTGAGGGCAGTTACTACGAGCAGTACTTC	CASSEGSYYEQYF
NA	TRBJ1-1	NA	TRBV20-1	TGCAGTGCTAGAGACACTTACAGGAACACTGAAGCTTTCTTT	CSARDTYRNTEAFF
NA	TRBJ1-2	NA	TRBV20-1	TGCAGTGCCCCACAGGGAGACTATGGCTACACCTTC	CSAPQGDYGYTF
NA	TRBJ1-1	few	TRBV10-3	TGTGCCATCAGTGGACAGGAGAACACTGAAGCTTTCTTT	CAISGQENTEAFF
NA	TRBJ1-1	few	TRBV7-9	TGTGCCAGCAGCTTAAGGGGAACTGCGAACACTGAAGCTTTCTTT	CASSLRGTANTEAFF
TRBD1	TRBJ1-2	few	TRBV12-3/TRBV12-4	TGTGCCAGCACTGGGACAGGGGGCTTAGGTGGCTACACCTTC	CASTGTGGLGGYTF
NA	TRBJ1-6	NA	TRBV20-1	TGCAGTGCTAGAGGAGGTGAGGGCTCACCCCTCCACTTT	CSARGGEGSPLHF
NA	TRBJ2-3	NA	TRBV11-2	TGTGCCAGCCAACTGGGTGGGGGGGCGAGTCGAACGCAGTATTTT	CASQLGGGASRTQYF
NA	TRBJ1-2	NA	TRBV18	TGTGCCAGCTCACCCTCGGACAGTACAAGCTATGGCTACACCTTC	CASSPSDSTSYGYTF
NA	TRBJ2-1	NA	TRBV6-5	TGTGCCAGCAGTTACAGGTCTACCGCCTACAATGAGCAGTTCTTC	CASSYRSTAYNEQFF
TRBD1	TRBJ1-4	few	TRBV28	TGTGCCAGCAGTTTGATGACAGGGCGGGAAAAACTGTTTTTT	CASSLMTGREKLFF
TRBD2	TRBJ2-5	NA	TRBV11-1	TGTGCCAGCAGCCCATACCTGGGGAGGGAACAAGAGACCCAGTACTTC	CASSPYLGREQETQYF
TRBD1	TRBJ2-7	NA	TRBV20-1	TGCAGTGCCCGAGGGACAGGGCTCTCCTACGAGCAGTACTTC	CSARGTGLSYEQYF
NA	TRBJ2-2	few	TRBV12-3/TRBV12-4	TGTGCCAGCAGCGCCCTAATCCACACCGGGGAGCTGTTTTTT	CASSALIHTGELFF
NA	TRBJ1-1	NA	TRBV7-9	TGTTCCAGCACCCTCTTACCAGGGTTGGGGGACACTGAAGCTTTCTTT	CSSTLLPGLGDTEAFF
NA	TRBJ2-3	NA	TRBV2	TGTGCCAGCAGTGAATTTGTCTCGAGCGGGGATACGCAGTATTTT	CASSEFVSSGDTQYF
NA	TRBJ2-7	NA	TRBV14	TGTGCCAGCAGCCAAGGTACTAGCCAGTACTTC	CASSQGTSQYF
TRBD1	TRBJ1-2	NA	TRBV19	TGTGCCAGTAGTAAGGAGACAGGGGGGAACTATGGCTACACCTTC	CASSKETGGNYGYTF
TRBD1	TRBJ2-4	NA	TRBV7-2	TGTGCCAGCAGCCGGGACAGTGGGAACATTCAGTACTTC	CASSRDSGNIQYF
NA	TRBJ2-3	NA	TRBV5-6	TGTGCCAGCAGCTTGGGCAGGGTAAAGAATACGCAGTATTTT	CASSLGRVKNTQYF
TRBD1	TRBJ2-7	NA	TRBV20-1	TGCAGTGCTAGACGGGACAGGGTTGGTGAGCAGTACTTC	CSARRDRVGEQYF
TRBD1	TRBJ1-6	NA	TRBV7-6	TGTGCCAGCAGCCCCCGACAGGGGAGCAGTTCACCCCTCCACTTT	CASSPRQGSSSPLHF
NA	TRBJ1-3	NA	TRBV20-1	TGCAGTGCTGTTGTAGGACGCGGCTCTGGAAACACCATATATTTT	CSAVVGRGSGNTIYF
NA	TRBJ1-5	NA	TRBV20-1	TGCAGTGCCGTCCCCGGGGGAGGAAATCAGCCCCAGCATTTT	CSAVPGGGNQPQHF
NA	TRBJ2-2	few	TRBV20-1	TGCAGTGCTAGAGATGCCGCAGCCGGGGAGCTGTTTTTT	CSARDAAAGELFF